This TCR beta chain was profiled in a study of blood T cells in healthy people across ages. General study results and limits: A greater number of naive CD4+ cells and higher diversity distinguished long-lived donors from aged donors.

Caucasian, healthy and from Russia, the donors were aged between about 6 and 100. Primers used in a second PCR of about 7 to 12 cycles were a sample-barcoded 5' primer and a J-beta primer mix. The template-switch adaptor was a 5' adaptor with 12 random nucleotides. It tagged each cDNA molecule. From the 5' RACE reads, TCRdb called clonotypes with MiXCR, one entry per CDR3 protein. The top ten hold 7% to 9% of the sample, which has 1.5 million to 2 million distinct CDR3 sequences, roughly 27% seen once. Comments on this clonotype: Its antigen is not known. This may be a read error: a much more frequent sequence differs by one nucleotide.

Trimming shortened V by 3 bases and J by 13 bases, and 14 bases separated the two germline ends. This CDR3 has 12 residues. Germline CDR1 reads SGHRS; CDR2 reads YFSETQ. Material for sequencing was blood. This clonotype was obtained from a woman in her twenties or thirties in good health. The rearrangement links TRBV5-1 to TRBJ2-4; possibly TRBD2 for D (6 bases). The DNA for the CDR3 is TGCGCCAGCAGCTGGCCGTGGGGGGAGCAGTACTTC. Its protein is CASSWPWGEQYF. Looking up the rest from reference TRBV5-1 and TRBJ2-4 gives the full variable domain: KAGVTQTPRYLIKTRGQQVTLSCSPISGHRSVSWYQQTPGQGLQFLFEYFSETQRNKGNFPGRFSGRQFSNSRSEMNVSTLELGDSALYLCASSWPWGEQYFGAGTRLSVL.